These T cell receptor beta chains were read from a single sample in a study of regulatory T cells in long-lasting Graves disease. TCRdb recomputed calls from the multiplex PCR reads with MiXCR, one row per CDR3 protein. The sample carries fewer than 550,000 distinct CDR3 sequences, 15% to 20% recorded once. The data also belong to a second study, concerning T cells in Graves' hyperthyroidism and ophthalmopathy.

Sample: peripheral blood mononuclear cells (PBMCs), taken at new diagnosis, from a patient treated with antithyroid drugs. The receptors here all came from a woman between 40 and 65 years old with Graves disease. CDR3s include the opening cysteine and the closing phenylalanine or tryptophan. D genes are given only for firm matches. Rows may omit the clone size; those that give it use once, few, many or a size class.

D gene	J gene	clone size	V gene	CDR3 protein	CDR3 DNA
.	TRBJ2-5	.	TRBV6-4	CASSVRPQETQYF	TGTGCCAGCAGTGTTAGGCCCCAAGAGACCCAGTACTTC
.	TRBJ1-4	many	TRBV18	CASSISGDEKLFF	TGTGCCAGCTCAATCTCAGGGGACGAAAAACTGTTTTTT
.	TRBJ1-3	.	TRBV6-1	CASSAENTIYF	TGTGCCAGCAGTGCCGAGAACACCATATATTTT
.	TRBJ2-3	many	TRBV7-6	CASSLSGLPDTQYF	TGTGCCAGCAGCCTCTCGGGGCTCCCAGATACGCAGTATTTT
.	TRBJ2-1	.	TRBV24-1	CATSDPTPKRSAFGNEQFF	TGTGCCACCAGTGATCCCACCCCTAAGCGGTCAGCTTTTGGCAATGAGCAGTTCTTC
.	TRBJ1-5	many	TRBV2	CASSVGGGNQPQHF	TGTGCCAGCAGTGTGGGAGGAGGGAATCAGCCCCAGCATTTT
.	TRBJ2-1	.	TRBV15	CATSREIRPGPYNEQFF	TGTGCCACCAGCAGAGAGATTAGACCAGGGCCCTACAATGAGCAGTTCTTC
.	TRBJ1-1	many	TRBV12-5	CASGSGGAEAFF	TGTGCTAGTGGTTCGGGAGGGGCTGAAGCTTTCTTT
TRBD1	TRBJ1-1	many	TRBV28	CASSQGTGSSWNTEAFF	TGTGCCAGCAGTCAGGGGACAGGGTCAAGTTGGAACACTGAAGCTTTCTTT
.	TRBJ2-3	.	TRBV19	CASSTTLATGSTDTQYF	TGTGCCAGTAGTACCACCCTAGCGACGGGGAGCACAGATACGCAGTATTTT
TRBD1	TRBJ1-1	few	TRBV20-1	CSARTGQGSTEAFF	TGCAGTGCTAGAACAGGACAGGGTAGCACTGAAGCTTTCTTT
.	TRBJ2-5	many	TRBV20-1	CSAISLETQYF	TGCAGTGCAATCTCTTTGGAGACCCAGTACTTC
.	TRBJ1-2	many	TRBV3-1	CASSQGNYGYTF	TGTGCCAGCAGTCAAGGGAACTATGGCTACACCTTC
.	TRBJ1-6	few	TRBV9	CASSVAPGASSPLHF	TGTGCCAGCAGCGTAGCGCCGGGGGCAAGTTCACCCCTCCACTTT
.	TRBJ1-1	many	TRBV18	CASSPRNQLNTEAFF	TGTGCCAGCTCACCACGGAACCAACTGAACACTGAAGCTTTCTTT
.	TRBJ1-2	few	TRBV7-9	CASSLEGSVYGYTF	TGTGCCAGCAGCTTAGAGGGATCCGTCTATGGCTACACCTTC